The text below deals with one TCR beta chain. The antigen is not known. The CDR3 contains 18 residues. Germline V CDR1 and CDR2: KGHDR, SFDVKD. V was clipped by 5 bases and J by 2 bases; unmatched bases: 13. The data stem from a study of CD8 T cells in ankylosing spondylitis. The study's findings and limits: In ankylosing spondylitis blood, a motif of seven or eight highly homologous TCR beta variants appeared characteristic.

TCRdb re-called the 5' RACE reads with MiXCR, one entry per CDR3 protein. This table holds about 480,000 distinct CDR3 sequences, approximately 17% found once. The rearrangement uses TRBV24-1 and TRBJ2-3; 9 nucleotides align to TRBD1. The source of this sequence is a male donor with ankylosing spondylitis. Sequencing input: blood, either unsorted or a sorted T cell fraction (not recorded which). The CDR3 loop reads CATSAWAADRGSTDTQYF. The CDR3 DNA is TGTGCCACCAGTGCCTGGGCAGCGGACAGGGGATCCACAGATACGCAGTATTTT.